This TCR beta chain came from a study of Ad26.COV2.S vaccination and SARS-CoV-2 variants. Sequencing used immunoSEQ multiplex PCR; TCRdb keeps in-frame clones, though not all of them. The sample includes more than 150,000 clones, around 85% of them seen just once. Study-level results: Estimates derived from TCR breadth and depth analyses may have underestimated total T cell responses.

Notes on this clone: Its antigen is unidentified.

The material was peripheral blood, obtained after recovery from COVID-19. The origin of this receptor is a human donor who had recovered from COVID-19.

The CDR3 DNA reads TGTGCCAGCAGTTGGGTGGAGTCCCAAGAGACCCAGTACTTC. Protein: CASSWVESQETQYF. The chain is built from TRBV2 and TRBJ2-5; no reliable D call. There are 14 residues in the CDR3. The V end lost 5 bases, the J end lost 1 base, and 11 bases lay between the germline ends. The germline V gene encodes CDR1 SNHLY and CDR2 FYNNEI.